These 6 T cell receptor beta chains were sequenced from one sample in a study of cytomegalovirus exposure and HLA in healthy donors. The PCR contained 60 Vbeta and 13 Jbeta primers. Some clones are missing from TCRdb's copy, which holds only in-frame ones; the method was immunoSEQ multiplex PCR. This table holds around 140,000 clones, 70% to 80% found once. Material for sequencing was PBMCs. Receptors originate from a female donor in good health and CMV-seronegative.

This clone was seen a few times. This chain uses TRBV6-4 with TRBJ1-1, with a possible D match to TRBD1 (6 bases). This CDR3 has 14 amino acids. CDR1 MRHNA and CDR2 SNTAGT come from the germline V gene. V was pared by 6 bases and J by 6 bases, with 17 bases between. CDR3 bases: TGTGCCAGCAGGGGACACGGTCGAGACTCTGAAGCTTTCTTT. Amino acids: CASRGHGRDSEAFF.

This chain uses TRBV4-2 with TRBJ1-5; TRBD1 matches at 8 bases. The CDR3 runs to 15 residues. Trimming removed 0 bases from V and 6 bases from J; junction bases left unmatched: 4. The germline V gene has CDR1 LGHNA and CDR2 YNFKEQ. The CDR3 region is CASSQETGGSQPQHF. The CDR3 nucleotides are TGTGCCAGCAGCCAAGAAACAGGGGGAAGTCAGCCCCAGCATTTT.

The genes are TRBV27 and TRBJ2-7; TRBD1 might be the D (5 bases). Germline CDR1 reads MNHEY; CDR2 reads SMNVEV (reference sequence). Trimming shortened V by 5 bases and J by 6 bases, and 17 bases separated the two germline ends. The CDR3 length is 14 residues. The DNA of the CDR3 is TGTGCCAGCAGTCCAGGGATAGTCCCGCGCGAGCAGTACTTC. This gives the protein CASSPGIVPREQYF.

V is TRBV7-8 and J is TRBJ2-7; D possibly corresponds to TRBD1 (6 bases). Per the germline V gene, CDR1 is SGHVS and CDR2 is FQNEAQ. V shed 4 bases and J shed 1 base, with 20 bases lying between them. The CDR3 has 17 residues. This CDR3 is CASSSYYRDVRSYEQYF. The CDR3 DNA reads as TGTGCCAGCAGCTCATATTACAGGGATGTAAGGTCCTACGAGCAGTACTTC.

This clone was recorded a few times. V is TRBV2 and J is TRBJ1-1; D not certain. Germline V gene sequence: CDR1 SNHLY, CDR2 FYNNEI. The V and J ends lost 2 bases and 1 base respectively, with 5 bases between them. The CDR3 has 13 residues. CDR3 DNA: TGTGCCAGCAGTGAACCAGGGAACACTGAAGCTTTCTTT. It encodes CASSEPGNTEAFF.

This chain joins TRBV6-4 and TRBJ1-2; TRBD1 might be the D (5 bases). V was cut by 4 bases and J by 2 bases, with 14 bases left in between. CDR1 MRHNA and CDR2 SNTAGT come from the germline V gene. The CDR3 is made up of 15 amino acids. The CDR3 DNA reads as TGTGCCAGCAGTGCCGGAGGGGCCCAGAACTATGGCTACACCTTC. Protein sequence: CASSAGGAQNYGYTF.